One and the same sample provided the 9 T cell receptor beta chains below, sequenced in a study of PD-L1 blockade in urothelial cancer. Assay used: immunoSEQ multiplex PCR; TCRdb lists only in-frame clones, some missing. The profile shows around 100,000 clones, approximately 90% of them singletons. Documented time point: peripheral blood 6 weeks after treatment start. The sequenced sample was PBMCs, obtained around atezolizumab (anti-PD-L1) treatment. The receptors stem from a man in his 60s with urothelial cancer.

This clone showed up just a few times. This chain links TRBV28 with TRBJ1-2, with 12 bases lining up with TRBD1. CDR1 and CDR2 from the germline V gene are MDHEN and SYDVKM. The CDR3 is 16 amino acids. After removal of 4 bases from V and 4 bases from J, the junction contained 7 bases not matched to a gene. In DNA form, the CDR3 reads TGTGCCAGCAGTTGGGGGACAGGGGGCGGATCCTATGGCTACACCTTC. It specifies CASSWGTGGGSYGYTF.

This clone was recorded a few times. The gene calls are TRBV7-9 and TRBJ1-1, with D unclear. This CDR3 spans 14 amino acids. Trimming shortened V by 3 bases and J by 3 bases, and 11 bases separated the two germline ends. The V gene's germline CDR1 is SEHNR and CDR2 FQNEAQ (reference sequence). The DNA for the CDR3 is TGTGCCAGCAGCTTCTTATTTTCGGACACTGAAGCTTTCTTT. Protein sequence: CASSFLFSDTEAFF.

The CDR3 protein is CASSPTTGLETQYF. CDR3 sequence (DNA): TGTGCCAGCAGCCCAACGACAGGGCTAGAGACCCAGTACTTC. V gene TRBV7-2 combines with J gene TRBJ2-5; 7 nucleotides match TRBD1. This CDR3 has 14 amino acids. Trimming at V came to 5 bases and at J to 4 bases, leaving 7 bases not matched to a gene. Per germline, CDR1 SGHTA and CDR2 FQGNSA. Together with reference TRBV7-2 and TRBJ2-5, the CDR3 gives the full variable domain: GAGVSQSPSNKVTEKGKDVELRCDPISGHTALYWYRQSLGQGLEFLIYFQGNSAPDKSGLPSDRFSAERTGGSVSTLTIQRTQQEDSAVYLCASSPTTGLETQYFGPGTRLLVL.

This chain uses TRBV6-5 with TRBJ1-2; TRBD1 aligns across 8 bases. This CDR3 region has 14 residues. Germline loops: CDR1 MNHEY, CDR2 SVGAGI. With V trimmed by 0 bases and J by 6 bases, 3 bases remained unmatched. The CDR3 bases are TGTGCCAGCAGTTACTCGGACAGGGAAGATGGCTACACCTTC. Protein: CASSYSDREDGYTF.

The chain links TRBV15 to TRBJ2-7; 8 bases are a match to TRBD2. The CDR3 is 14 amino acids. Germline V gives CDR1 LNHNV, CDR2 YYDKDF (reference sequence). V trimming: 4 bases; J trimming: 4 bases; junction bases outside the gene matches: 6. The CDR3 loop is CATSKASGYYEQYF. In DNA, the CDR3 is TGTGCCACCAGCAAGGCTAGCGGGTATTACGAGCAGTACTTC.

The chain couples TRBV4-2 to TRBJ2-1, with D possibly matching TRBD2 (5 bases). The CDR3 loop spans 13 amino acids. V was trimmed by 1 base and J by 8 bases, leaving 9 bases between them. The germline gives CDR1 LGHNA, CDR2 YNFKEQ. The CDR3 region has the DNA TGTGCCAGCAGCCAAGTCGAGGGAGATGAGCAGTTCTTC. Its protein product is CASSQVEGDEQFF.

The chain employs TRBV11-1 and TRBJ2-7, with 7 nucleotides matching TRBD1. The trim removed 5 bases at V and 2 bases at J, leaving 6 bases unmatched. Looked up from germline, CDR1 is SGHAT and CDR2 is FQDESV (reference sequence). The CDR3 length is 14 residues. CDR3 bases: TGTGCCAGCAGCACTAGTACAGGGGCCTACGAGCAGTACTTC. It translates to CASSTSTGAYEQYF.

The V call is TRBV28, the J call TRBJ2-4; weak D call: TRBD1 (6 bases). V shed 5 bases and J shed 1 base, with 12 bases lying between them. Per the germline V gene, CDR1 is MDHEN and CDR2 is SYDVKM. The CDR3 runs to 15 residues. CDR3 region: CASSHREFAKNIQYF. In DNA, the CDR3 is TGTGCCAGCAGTCACAGGGAATTCGCCAAAAACATTCAGTACTTC.

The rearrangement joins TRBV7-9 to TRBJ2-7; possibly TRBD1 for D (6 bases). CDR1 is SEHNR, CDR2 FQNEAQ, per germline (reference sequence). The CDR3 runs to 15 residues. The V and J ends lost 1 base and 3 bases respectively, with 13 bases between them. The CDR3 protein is CASSLGNGQRYEQYF. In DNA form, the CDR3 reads TGTGCCAGCAGCTTAGGGAACGGACAGCGCTACGAGCAGTACTTC. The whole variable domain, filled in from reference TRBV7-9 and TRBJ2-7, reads DTGVSQNPRHKITKRGQNVTFRCDPISEHNRLYWYRQTLGQGPEFLTYFQNEAQLEKSRLLSDRFSAERPKGSFSTLEIQRTEQGDSAMYLCASSLGNGQRYEQYFGPGTRLTVT.